The 14 T cell receptor beta chains given below trace back to one sample, sequenced in a study of blood T cells in healthy people across ages. A second PCR, run for about 7 to 12 cycles, used a sample-barcoded 5' primer plus a J-beta primer mix. One entry per CDR3 protein, called by TCRdb with MiXCR from the 5' RACE reads. The sample lists roughly 1,300,000 distinct CDR3 sequences, 55% to 75% seen once, with 6.5% to 8% in the top ten. Sequenced material: blood. Receptor source: a man between 18 and 35 years old in good health.

This clonotype has just a few counts. The CDR3 nucleotides read TGTGCCAGCAGCTTGTCTAGCGGGATGTTCTCAGATACGCAGTATTTT. It codes for CASSLSSGMFSDTQYF. The chain combines TRBV5-6 with TRBJ2-3; 9 bases agree with TRBD2. After removal of 1 base from V and 4 bases from J, the junction contained 7 bases not matched to a gene. Germline V gives CDR1 SGHDT, CDR2 YYEEEE. This CDR3 has 16 amino acids.

This clonotype was found a few times. This chain uses TRBV3-1 with TRBJ1-5, with TRBD1 identical over 10 bases. Germline lookup yields CDR1 LGHDT and CDR2 YNNKEL (reference sequence). After removal of 1 base from V and 6 bases from J, the junction contained 3 bases not matched to a gene. The CDR3 is 15 residues long. In nucleotides, the CDR3 is TGTGCCAGCAGCCAAGGGACAGGGGGGAGTCAGCCCCAGCATTTT. This codes for CASSQGTGGSQPQHF.

This rearrangement joins TRBV13 to TRBJ2-1, with 9 positions matching TRBD2. Germline loops: CDR1 PRHDT, CDR2 FYEKMQ (reference sequence). J lost 9 bases, V lost 5 bases, and 11 bases had no gene match. This CDR3 comprises 15 residues. CDR3 nucleotide sequence: TGTGCCAGCAGCCCCGGGACTAGCATCAGCGGTGAGCAGTTCTTC. Encoded protein: CASSPGTSISGEQFF.

This clonotype came up once. The chain is built from TRBV6-6 and TRBJ2-4; D may be TRBD2 (5 bases). In germline, CDR1 is MNHNY, CDR2 SVGAGI (reference sequence). The V and J ends lost 0 bases and 1 base respectively, with 7 bases between them. CDR3 length: 15 amino acids. CDR3 in DNA: TGTGCCAGCAGTTACTCTGGGGAGGCCAAAAACATTCAGTACTTC. Translating it yields CASSYSGEAKNIQYF.

This clonotype appeared a few times. The CDR3 protein is CASSLDSRGPYGYTF. For the CDR3, the DNA is TGTGCCAGCAGCTTAGATTCTAGGGGGCCCTATGGCTACACCTTC. The chain recombines TRBV11-2 with TRBJ1-2, with 7 bases fitting TRBD1. The CDR3 covers 15 residues. Trimming cost V 0 bases and J 4 bases; bases outside gene matches: 5. CDR1 SGHAT and CDR2 FQNNGV come from the germline V gene.

This chain joins TRBV20-1 and TRBJ2-1; D ambiguous. The germline gives CDR1 DFQATT, CDR2 SNEGSKA (reference sequence). V was clipped by 2 bases and J by 5 bases, with 16 bases between them. The CDR3 has 15 amino acids. Written as DNA, the CDR3 is TGCAGTGCTAGACGCTTGGACCTTTCTCACAATGAGCAGTTCTTC. It codes for CSARRLDLSHNEQFF.

This clonotype came up a few times. This chain joins TRBV29-1 and TRBJ2-7; 7 positions agree with TRBD1. Trimming removed 6 bases from V and 6 bases from J; junction bases left unmatched: 8. The CDR3 is 12 amino acids. Per the germline V gene, CDR1 is SQVTM and CDR2 is ANQGSEA. CDR3 in amino acids: CSVARQGLEQYF. DNA of the CDR3: TGCAGCGTGGCCCGACAGGGTCTCGAGCAGTACTTC.

This chain joins TRBV4-1 and TRBJ2-1; the match to TRBD2 covers 13 bases. The V gene end was trimmed by 4 bases and the J gene end by 8 bases; junction bases not matched to a gene: 8. This CDR3 has 16 residues. CDR1 and CDR2 from the germline V gene are MGHRA and YSYEKL. The chain's CDR3 is CASSPIGTSGIDEQFF. DNA for the CDR3: TGCGCCAGCAGCCCCATAGGGACTAGCGGGATTGATGAGCAGTTCTTC.

CDR3 nucleotides: TGTGCCAGCAAGCCGGACGCCGCCTACGAGCAGTACTTC. It is translated as CASKPDAAYEQYF. This chain joins TRBV27 and TRBJ2-7; D is ambiguous. CDR1 is MNHEY and CDR2 is SMNVEV in the germline V gene (reference sequence). V lost 7 bases and J lost 2, with 12 bases in between. CDR3 length: 13 amino acids.

This clonotype has just a few counts. The J gene is TRBJ1-2, the V gene TRBV7-9; 9 positions match TRBD1. The germline CDR1 and CDR2 sequences are SEHNR and FQNEAQ (reference sequence). J gave up 3 bases and V 7 bases, and 3 bases lay outside the gene matches. The CDR3 sequence is 13 residues long. CDR3 in amino acids: CASMRDRDYGYTF. The CDR3 bases are TGTGCCAGCATGAGGGACAGGGACTATGGCTACACCTTC.

V gene TRBV6-2 or TRBV6-3 combines with J gene TRBJ2-3; tentatively, D is TRBD2 (6 bases). The germline CDR1 and CDR2 sequences are MNHEY and SVGEGT. This CDR3 is built from 16 residues. The germline V and J ends were trimmed by 7 bases and 2 bases, with 19 bases remaining between them. The CDR3 DNA sequence: TGTGCCAGCATCTCACTCAATCGGGAGCACACAGATACGCAGTATTTT. It translates to CASISLNREHTDTQYF.

This clonotype was seen more than once but under ten times. The V and J genes are TRBV6-1 and TRBJ2-1; TRBD2 might be the D (6 bases). CDR1 and CDR2 from the germline V gene are MNHNS and SASEGT. The ends were cut back, 5 bases at V and 10 bases at J, with 21 bases in the middle. The CDR3 extends over 15 amino acids. The CDR3 DNA reads as TGTGCCAGCAGTCGAACTAACGGGGGAGAGGGGGAGCAGTTCTTC. Translated, it gives CASSRTNGGEGEQFF.

This rearrangement joins TRBV12-3 or TRBV12-4 to TRBJ1-2; no clear D. The length of the CDR3 is 12 residues. Trimming shortened V by 3 bases and J by 7 bases, and 9 bases separated the two germline ends. The CDR3 DNA follows: TGTGCCAGCAGTTTGGGCGACTCTGGCTACACCTTC. Translating gives CASSLGDSGYTF.

The table lists this clonotype with many counts. The chain combines TRBV20-1 with TRBJ2-1; maybe TRBD2 (6 bases). The germline V gene encodes CDR1 DFQATT and CDR2 SNEGSKA (reference sequence). Trimming shortened V by 6 bases and J by 1 base, and 16 bases separated the two germline ends. The CDR3 is 15 amino acids. The CDR3 DNA reads TGCAGTGCCCTCACGGGGGAAGGGTCCTACAATGAGCAGTTCTTC. Its protein product is CSALTGEGSYNEQFF.